The 9 T cell receptor beta chains below come from one sample, sequenced in a study of T cells in Graves' hyperthyroidism and ophthalmopathy. RNA transcripts gave rise to amplified TCR beta CDR3 regions. Carried out on the TCR CDR3, a first-round RT-PCR used the HTBI primer set. From the multiplex PCR reads, TCRdb called clonotypes with MiXCR, one entry per CDR3 protein. The table has about 500,000 distinct CDR3 sequences, 15% to 20% seen once. What was sequenced was blood. The receptors come from a woman in her thirties with Graves' ophthalmopathy.

This clonotype showed up just a few times. This rearrangement joins TRBV27 to TRBJ2-7; D is perhaps TRBD1 (6 bases). The V end was cut by 4 bases, the J end by 5 bases, with 15 bases between. Germline-derived CDR1 and CDR2 are MNHEY and SMNVEV (reference sequence). CDR3 length equals 14 residues. CDR3 coding DNA: TGTGCCAGCAGTTGGTCAGGGGTTCTTCACGAGCAGTACTTC. It yields the protein CASSWSGVLHEQYF.

Points on this clonotype: It may be a read error: a sequence one base away is much more abundant. The CDR3 carries no conserved terminal phenylalanine or tryptophan, so it likely arises from a read error. CDR3 coding DNA: TGCGCCAGCATGGGAGGGGGAAACACTGAAGCTTTCCTT. Its translation is CASMGGGNTEAFL. The genes are TRBV5-1 and TRBJ1-1; TRBD1 might be the D (6 bases). The V end was cut by 6 bases, the J end by 2 bases, with 11 bases between. The germline V gene encodes CDR1 SGHRS and CDR2 YFSETQ. The CDR3 covers 13 residues.

In its sample, this clonotype was seen many times. This rearrangement joins TRBV12-3 or TRBV12-4 to TRBJ1-2; TRBD1 is a possible D gene (6 bases). The CDR3 covers 15 residues. V was pared by 6 bases and J by 3 bases, with 17 bases between. Here the CDR3 DNA reads TGTGCCAGCAGCCACGAACAGGGTTGGTACTATGGCTACACCTTC. Its translation is CASSHEQGWYYGYTF.

J is TRBJ2-7 and V is TRBV19; 8 bases align to TRBD2. Germline V gene data show CDR1 as LNHDA and CDR2 as SQIVND (reference sequence). CDR3 length: 16 residues. V lost 5 bases to trimming and J lost 8 bases; unmatched junction nucleotides: 17. The CDR3 DNA sequence: TGTGCCAGTAGTGCCCCCGGGCTAGCGGGCCTTTATCAGCAGTACTTC. It translates to CASSAPGLAGLYQQYF. Full variable domain (outside the CDR3, taken from reference TRBV19 and TRBJ2-7): DGGITQSPKYLFRKEGQNVTLSCEQNLNHDAMYWYRQDPGQGLRLIYYSQIVNDFQKGDIAEGYSVSREKKESFPLTVTSAQKNPTAFYLCASSAPGLAGLYQQYFGPGTRLTVT.

The rearrangement joins TRBV20-1 to TRBJ2-1; unclear D gene. The CDR3 length is 15 residues. Germline V gene lookup returns CDR1 DFQATT and CDR2 SNEGSKA (reference sequence). Trimming took 3 bases from V and 0 from J, leaving 12 bases between them. This CDR3 is CSASEAPSSYNEQFF. Written as DNA, the CDR3 is TGCAGTGCTAGTGAAGCGCCGAGCTCCTACAATGAGCAGTTCTTC.

In its sample, this clonotype was seen a few times. V gene TRBV11-2 combines with J gene TRBJ2-7; D unclear. CDR3 length: 12 residues. From germline, CDR1 is SGHAT and CDR2 FQNNGV. With 3 bases removed from V and 6 bases from J, the gap between germline ends came to 9 bases. The CDR3 reads CASSLDPFEQYF. The CDR3 nucleotides read TGTGCCAGCAGCTTGGATCCTTTCGAGCAGTACTTC.

This clonotype was found many times. This sequence joins TRBV28 and TRBJ1-2; TRBD1 agrees at 8 bases. Germline V gene data show CDR1 as MDHEN and CDR2 as SYDVKM. The CDR3 has 15 amino acids. V lost 7 bases and J lost 3; bases outside the gene matches: 10. The CDR3 nucleotides are TGTGCCAGCATATCGGGGACAGGCCCATACTATGGCTACACCTTC. As protein: CASISGTGPYYGYTF.

Many counts were recorded for this clonotype. The genes are TRBV7-9 and TRBJ2-3; tentative D call: TRBD1 (6 bases). V lost 2 bases and J lost 2, with 11 bases in between. Germline V gene data show CDR1 as SEHNR and CDR2 as FQNEAQ (reference sequence). This CDR3 is 15 amino acids long. The CDR3 loop is CASSLPDRPTDTQYF. The CDR3 DNA follows: TGTGCCAGCAGCTTACCTGACAGGCCCACAGATACGCAGTATTTT.

This clonotype was seen repeatedly, ten times or more. The chain links TRBV9 to TRBJ1-1; TRBD1 matches 9 bases. The germline gives CDR1 SGDLS, CDR2 YYNGEE. The V segment lost 0 bases and the J segment 4 bases; nucleotides outside the gene matches: 4. CDR3 size: 15 residues. The CDR3 coding sequence is TGTGCCAGCAGCGTAGGAGGACAGGGGTCCACTGAAGCTTTCTTT. Amino acid sequence: CASSVGGQGSTEAFF.